These 3 T cell receptor beta chains originate from one sample sequenced in a study of blood T cell repertoires in COVID-19. Here immunoSEQ multiplex PCR was the method, and the copy in TCRdb shows in-frame clones only, minus some. The profile shows a few hundred thousand clones, 82% of them singletons. Material: PBMCs or T cells enriched from blood (not recorded which). All receptors derive from a woman aged 55-75 years who had recovered from COVID-19.

This clone was counted once. V and J are TRBV2 and TRBJ2-1; 7 nucleotides match TRBD1. This CDR3 has 14 amino acids. V was clipped by 5 bases and J by 2 bases; unmatched bases: 3. The V gene's germline CDR1 is SNHLY and CDR2 FYNNEI. In nucleotides, the CDR3 is TGTGCCAGCAGTACCGGGACAGCCTACAATGAGCAGTTCTTC. It codes for CASSTGTAYNEQFF.

The CDR3 sequence is CSARQAGEAFF. The CDR3 region has the DNA TGCAGTGCTCGACAGGCGGGTGAAGCTTTCTTT. The chain links TRBV20-1 to TRBJ1-1; a weak D match, TRBD1 (6 bases). CDR3 size: 11 residues. Germline loops: CDR1 DFQATT, CDR2 SNEGSKA (reference sequence). The V end lost 5 bases, the J end lost 7 bases, and 11 bases lay between the germline ends.

The V and J genes are TRBV25-1 and TRBJ2-3; 9 positions agree with TRBD2. Germline loops: CDR1 MGHDK, CDR2 SYGVNS. This CDR3 is built from 13 residues. With 4 bases clipped from V and 5 bases from J, the junction kept 1 base outside the gene matches. CDR3 in amino acids: CASSALAGDTQYF. The CDR3 DNA sequence: TGTGCCAGCAGTGCACTAGCGGGAGATACGCAGTATTTT.